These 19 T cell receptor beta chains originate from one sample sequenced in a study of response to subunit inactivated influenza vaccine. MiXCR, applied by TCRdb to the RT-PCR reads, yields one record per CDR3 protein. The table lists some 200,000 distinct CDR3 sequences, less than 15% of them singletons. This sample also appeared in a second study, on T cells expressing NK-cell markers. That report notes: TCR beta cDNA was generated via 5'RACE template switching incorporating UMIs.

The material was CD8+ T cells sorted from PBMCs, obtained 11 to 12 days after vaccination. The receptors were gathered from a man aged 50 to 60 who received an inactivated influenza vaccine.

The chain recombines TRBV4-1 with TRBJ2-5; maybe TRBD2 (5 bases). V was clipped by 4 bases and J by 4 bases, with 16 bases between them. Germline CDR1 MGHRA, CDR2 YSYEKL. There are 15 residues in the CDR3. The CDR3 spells CASSLVSGFGETQYF. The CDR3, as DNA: TGCGCCAGCAGCCTCGTTTCGGGATTTGGAGAGACCCAGTACTTC.

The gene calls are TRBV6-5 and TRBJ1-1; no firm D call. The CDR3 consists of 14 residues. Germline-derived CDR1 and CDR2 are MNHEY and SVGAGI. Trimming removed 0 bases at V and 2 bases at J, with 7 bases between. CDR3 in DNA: TGTGCCAGCAGTTACTCCCCCAAAAACACTGAAGCTTTCTTT. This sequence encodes CASSYSPKNTEAFF.

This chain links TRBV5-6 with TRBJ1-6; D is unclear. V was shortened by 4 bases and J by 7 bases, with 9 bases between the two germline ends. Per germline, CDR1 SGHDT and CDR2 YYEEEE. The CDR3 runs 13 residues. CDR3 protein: CASSPVGNSPLHF. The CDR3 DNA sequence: TGTGCCAGCAGCCCTGTGGGGAATTCACCCCTCCACTTT.

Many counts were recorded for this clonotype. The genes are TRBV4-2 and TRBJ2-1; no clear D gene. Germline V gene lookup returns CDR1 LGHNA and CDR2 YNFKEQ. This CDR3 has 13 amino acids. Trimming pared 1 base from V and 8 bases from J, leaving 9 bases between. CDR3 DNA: TGTGCCAGCAGCCAAGGAATGGCGGATGAGCAGTTCTTC. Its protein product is CASSQGMADEQFF.

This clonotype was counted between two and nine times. CDR3 in amino acids: CASSQLRGTESGEQFF. In nucleotides, the CDR3 is TGCGCCAGCAGTCAACTACGGGGGACAGAGTCCGGTGAGCAGTTCTTC. The chain recombines TRBV23-1 with TRBJ2-1, with D perhaps TRBD1 (7 bases). TRBV23-1 is given ORF status, its function remaining uncertain. V lost 2 bases and J lost 9, with 20 bases in between. The CDR3 spans 16 residues.

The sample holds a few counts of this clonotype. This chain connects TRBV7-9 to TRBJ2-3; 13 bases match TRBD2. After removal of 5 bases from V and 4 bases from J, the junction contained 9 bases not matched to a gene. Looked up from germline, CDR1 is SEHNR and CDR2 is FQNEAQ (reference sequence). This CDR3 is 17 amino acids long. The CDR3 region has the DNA TGTGCCAGCAGCGGCGGGACTAGCGGGGACTCGGCAGATACGCAGTATTTT. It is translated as CASSGGTSGDSADTQYF.

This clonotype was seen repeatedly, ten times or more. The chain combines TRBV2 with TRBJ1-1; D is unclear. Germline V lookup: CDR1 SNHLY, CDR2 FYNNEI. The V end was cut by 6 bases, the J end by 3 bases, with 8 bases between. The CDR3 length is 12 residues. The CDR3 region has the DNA TGTGCCAGCAGCCCCCGGGACACTGAAGCTTTCTTT. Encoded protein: CASSPRDTEAFF.

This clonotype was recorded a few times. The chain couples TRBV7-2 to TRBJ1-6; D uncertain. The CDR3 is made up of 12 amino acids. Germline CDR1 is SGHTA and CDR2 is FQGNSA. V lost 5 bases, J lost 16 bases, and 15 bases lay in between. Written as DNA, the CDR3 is TGTGCCAGCAGCGTCGACGGAAGAGAACTCCACTTT. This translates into CASSVDGRELHF.

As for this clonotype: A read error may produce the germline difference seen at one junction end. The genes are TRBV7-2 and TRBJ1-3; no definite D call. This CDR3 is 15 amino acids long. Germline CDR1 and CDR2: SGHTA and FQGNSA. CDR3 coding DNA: TGTGCCAGCAGCTTTGTGGGGAGCTCTGGAGACACCATATATTTT. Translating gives CASSFVGSSGDTIYF.

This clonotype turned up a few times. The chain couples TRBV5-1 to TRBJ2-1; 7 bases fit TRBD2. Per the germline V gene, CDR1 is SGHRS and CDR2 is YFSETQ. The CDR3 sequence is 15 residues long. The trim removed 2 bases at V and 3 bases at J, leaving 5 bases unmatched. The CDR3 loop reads CASSFGRGIYNEQFF. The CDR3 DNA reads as TGCGCCAGCAGCTTTGGGCGGGGGATCTACAATGAGCAGTTCTTC.

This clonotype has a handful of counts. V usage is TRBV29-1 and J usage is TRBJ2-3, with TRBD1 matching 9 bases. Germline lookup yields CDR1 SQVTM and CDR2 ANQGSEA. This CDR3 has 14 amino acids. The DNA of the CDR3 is TGCAGTTCAACACAGGGGGCCCCGACAGATACGCAGTATTTT. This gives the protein CSSTQGAPTDTQYF.

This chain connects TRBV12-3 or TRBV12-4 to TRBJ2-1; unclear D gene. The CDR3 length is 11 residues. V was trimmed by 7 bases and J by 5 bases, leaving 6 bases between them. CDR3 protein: CASILDNEQFF. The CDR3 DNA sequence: TGTGCCAGCATCCTCGACAATGAGCAGTTCTTC.

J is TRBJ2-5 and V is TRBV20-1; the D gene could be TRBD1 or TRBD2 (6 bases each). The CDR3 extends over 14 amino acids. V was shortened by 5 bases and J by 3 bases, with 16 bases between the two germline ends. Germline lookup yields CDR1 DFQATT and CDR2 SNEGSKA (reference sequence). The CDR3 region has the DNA TGCAGTGCTGGAACCGGGGGCGGGGAAGAGACCCAGTACTTC. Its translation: CSAGTGGGEETQYF.

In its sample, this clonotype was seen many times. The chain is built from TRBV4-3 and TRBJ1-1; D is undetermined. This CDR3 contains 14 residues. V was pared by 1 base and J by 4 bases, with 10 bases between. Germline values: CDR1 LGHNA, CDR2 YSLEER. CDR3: CASSQAAGITEAFF. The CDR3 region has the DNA TGCGCCAGCAGCCAAGCAGCGGGAATCACTGAAGCTTTCTTT.

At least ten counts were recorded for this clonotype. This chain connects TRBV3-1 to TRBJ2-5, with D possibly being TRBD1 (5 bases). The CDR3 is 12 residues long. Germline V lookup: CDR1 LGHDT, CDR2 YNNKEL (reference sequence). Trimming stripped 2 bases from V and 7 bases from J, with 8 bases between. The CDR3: CASSQSQATQYF. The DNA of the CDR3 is TGTGCCAGCAGCCAATCACAGGCGACCCAGTACTTC.

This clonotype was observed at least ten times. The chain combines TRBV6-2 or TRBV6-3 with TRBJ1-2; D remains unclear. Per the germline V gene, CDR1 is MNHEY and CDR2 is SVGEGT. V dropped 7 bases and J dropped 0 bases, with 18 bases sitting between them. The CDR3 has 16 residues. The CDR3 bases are TGTGCCAGCACCCGGGTCACAGCAAAAGCTAACTATGGCTACACCTTC. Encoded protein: CASTRVTAKANYGYTF.

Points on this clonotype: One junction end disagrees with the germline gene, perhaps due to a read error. The DNA for the CDR3 is TGTGCCGGCAGGCGCGGGACTAGCGGGACGGACAATGAGCAGTTCTTC. It is translated as CAGRRGTSGTDNEQFF. The gene calls are TRBV7-9 and TRBJ2-1; 13 bases fit TRBD2. Germline assignment: CDR1 SEHNR and CDR2 FQNEAQ (reference sequence). The CDR3 has 16 residues. Full variable domain (rest looked up from reference TRBV7-9 and TRBJ2-1): DTGVSQNPRHKITKRGQNVTFRCDPISEHNRLYWYRQTLGQGPEFLTYFQNEAQLEKSRLLSDRFSAERPKGSFSTLEIQRTEQGDSAMYLCAGRRGTSGTDNEQFFGPGTRLTVL.

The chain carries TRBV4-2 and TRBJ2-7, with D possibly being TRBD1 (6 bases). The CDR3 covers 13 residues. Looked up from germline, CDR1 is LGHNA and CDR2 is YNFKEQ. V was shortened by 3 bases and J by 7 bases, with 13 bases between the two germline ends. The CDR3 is CASSHAGDGEQYF. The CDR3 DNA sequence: TGTGCCAGCAGCCATGCAGGGGATGGTGAGCAGTACTTC.

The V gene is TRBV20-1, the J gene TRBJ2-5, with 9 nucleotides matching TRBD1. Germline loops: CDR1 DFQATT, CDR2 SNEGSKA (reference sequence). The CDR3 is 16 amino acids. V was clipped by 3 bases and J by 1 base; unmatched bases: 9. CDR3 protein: CSASPGTGTSQETQYF. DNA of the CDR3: TGCAGTGCTAGCCCCGGGACAGGGACGTCCCAAGAGACCCAGTACTTC.